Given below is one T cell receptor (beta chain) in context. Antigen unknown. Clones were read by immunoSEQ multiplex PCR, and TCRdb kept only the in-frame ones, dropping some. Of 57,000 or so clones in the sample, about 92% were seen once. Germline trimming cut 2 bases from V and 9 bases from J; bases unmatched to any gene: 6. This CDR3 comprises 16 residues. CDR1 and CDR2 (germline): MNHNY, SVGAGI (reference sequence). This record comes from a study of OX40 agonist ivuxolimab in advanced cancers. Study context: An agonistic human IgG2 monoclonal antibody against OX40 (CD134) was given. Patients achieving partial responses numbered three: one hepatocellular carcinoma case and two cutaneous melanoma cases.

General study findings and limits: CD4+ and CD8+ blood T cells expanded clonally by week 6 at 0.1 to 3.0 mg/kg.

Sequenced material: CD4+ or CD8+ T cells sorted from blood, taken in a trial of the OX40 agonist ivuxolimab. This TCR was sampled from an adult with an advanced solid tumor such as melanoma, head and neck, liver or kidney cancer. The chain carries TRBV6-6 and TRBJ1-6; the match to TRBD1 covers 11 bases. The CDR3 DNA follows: TGTGCCAGCAGTTACAAGGACAGGGGGCAGGGTTCACCCCTCCACTTT. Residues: CASSYKDRGQGSPLHF.